A single sample is the source of the 27 T cell receptor beta chains below, sequenced in a study of early stage breast cancer tumors. Profiling relied on immunoSEQ multiplex PCR, and the TCRdb table lists in-frame clones only, not all of them. The table shows about 58,000 clones, with about three quarters occurring only once. Sample: blood. The receptors here all came from a person aged 30 to 39 with breast cancer.

V usage is TRBV11-3 and J usage is TRBJ2-1, with 7 positions matching TRBD2. J was trimmed by 5 bases and V by 1 base; bases with no gene match: 5. The CDR3 runs to 15 residues. Germline lookup yields CDR1 SGHNT and CDR2 YENEEA. The DNA for the CDR3 is TGTGCCAGCAGCTTAGCAGGTCTAGCGGACAATGAGCAGTTCTTC. Translating gives CASSLAGLADNEQFF.

The chain has TRBV5-6 and TRBJ2-3; no clear D. The ends were cut back, 4 bases at V and 6 bases at J, with 24 bases in the middle. This CDR3 is built from 17 residues. Germline CDR1 and CDR2: SGHDT and YYEEEE. The CDR3 coding sequence is TGTGCCAGCAGCACGGAAGGTAGGCGTTCCGATGGGGATACGCAGTATTTT. It yields the protein CASSTEGRRSDGDTQYF.

This rearrangement joins TRBV5-1 to TRBJ2-4; 10 bases fit TRBD1. V was pared by 5 bases and J by 7 bases, with 3 bases of the junction left unmatched. Germline CDR1 is SGHRS and CDR2 is YFSETQ. The CDR3 is 13 amino acids. The CDR3 sequence is CASRLDRGNIQYF. The DNA of the CDR3 is TGCGCCAGCAGACTGGACAGGGGGAACATTCAGTACTTC.

The CDR3 DNA sequence: TGTGCCAGCAGCCTCGGTACCTTGGGCTACACCTTC. This codes for CASSLGTLGYTF. This chain uses TRBV6-6 with TRBJ1-2; D remains unclear. V lost 6 bases and J 8 bases, leaving 13 bases between the germline ends. The CDR3 extends over 12 amino acids. In germline, CDR1 is MNHNY, CDR2 SVGAGI (reference sequence).

The chain couples TRBV5-1 to TRBJ2-1, with D possibly called TRBD1 or TRBD2 (5 bases each). The CDR3 sequence is 16 residues long. CDR1 SGHRS and CDR2 YFSETQ come from the germline V gene. The V end lost 1 base, the J end lost 4 bases, and 15 bases lay between the germline ends. The CDR3 DNA is TGCGCCAGCAGCTTGACCACGGTTGGGGGTTACAATGAGCAGTTCTTC. The encoded protein is CASSLTTVGGYNEQFF.

This clone was detected only a few times. The chain has TRBV5-4 and TRBJ1-4; D uncertain. Trimming removed 0 bases at V and 0 bases at J, with 3 bases between. Germline CDR1 reads SGHNT; CDR2 reads YYREEE (reference sequence). This CDR3 is 14 amino acids long. This CDR3 reads CASSLDSTNEKLFF. CDR3 DNA sequence: TGTGCCAGCAGCTTGGATTCAACTAATGAAAAACTGTTTTTT. Supplemented by reference TRBV5-4 and TRBJ1-4, the full variable domain reads ETGVTQSPTHLIKTRGQQVTLRCSSQSGHNTVSWYQQALGQGPQFIFQYYREEENGRGNFPPRFSGLQFPNYSSELNVNALELDDSALYLCASSLDSTNEKLFFGSGTQLSVL.

The rearrangement joins TRBV7-3 to TRBJ1-1; possible D gene TRBD1, 6 bases. The CDR3 has 14 amino acids. Germline V CDR1 and CDR2: SGHTA, FQGTGA. V lost 7 bases and J lost 1, with 13 bases in between. CDR3 loop: CASTQGPGNTEAFF. CDR3 DNA: TGTGCCAGCACCCAGGGGCCGGGGAACACTGAAGCTTTCTTT.

This clone was recorded once. The chain employs TRBV7-9 and TRBJ2-3, with 12 positions matching TRBD1. V shed 6 bases and J 3 bases; nucleotides not matched to a gene: 7. The CDR3 is made up of 16 amino acids. Germline CDR1 SEHNR, CDR2 FQNEAQ (reference sequence). In nucleotides, the CDR3 is TGTGCCAGCAGTCATCGGGACAGGGGGCGGACAGATACGCAGTATTTT. Its protein is CASSHRDRGRTDTQYF.

The rearrangement links TRBV15 to TRBJ2-5, with 9 bases identical to TRBD2. This CDR3 region has 16 residues. J lost 8 bases, V lost 3 bases, and 13 bases had no gene match. Looked up from germline, CDR1 is LNHNV and CDR2 is YYDKDF (reference sequence). CDR3 loop: CATSRGQGLAPVTQYF. As DNA, the CDR3 is TGTGCCACCAGCAGGGGTCAGGGACTAGCTCCGGTAACCCAGTACTTC. Based on the CDR3 plus reference TRBV15 and TRBJ2-5, the full variable domain is DAMVIQNPRYQVTQFGKPVTLSCSQTLNHNVMYWYQQKSSQAPKLLFHYYDKDFNNEADTPDNFQSRRPNTSFCFLDIRSPGLGDTAMYLCATSRGQGLAPVTQYFGPGTRLLVL.

The chain has TRBV6-5 and TRBJ1-2; D is unclear. Germline V gives CDR1 MNHEY, CDR2 SVGAGI. This CDR3 region has 14 residues. Trimming cost V 2 bases and J 5 bases, with 12 bases left between them. CDR3 bases: TGTGCCAGCAGTTACCTCGGCAGTGGGTATGGCTACACCTTC. This encodes CASSYLGSGYGYTF.

CDR3 sequence: CASSQTYTGGRFYEQYF. Here the CDR3 DNA reads TGTGCCAGCAGCCAAACGTACACAGGGGGCAGATTTTACGAGCAGTACTTC. The rearrangement joins TRBV14 to TRBJ2-7; 9 bases fit TRBD1. Per germline, CDR1 SGHDN and CDR2 FVKESK. This CDR3 has 17 amino acids. Trimming at V came to 2 bases and at J to 4 bases, leaving 12 bases not matched to a gene. The full variable domain, its missing parts supplied by reference TRBV14 and TRBJ2-7, is EAGVTQFPSHSVIEKGQTVTLRCDPISGHDNLYWYRRVMGKEIKFLLHFVKESKQDESGMPNNRFLAERTGGTYSTLKVQPAELEDSGVYFCASSQTYTGGRFYEQYFGPGTRLTVT.

The J gene is TRBJ2-7, the V gene TRBV7-9; D remains unclear. The V end was cut by 4 bases, the J end by 5 bases, with 15 bases between. The CDR3 extends over 14 amino acids. Germline CDR1 and CDR2: SEHNR and FQNEAQ (reference sequence). This CDR3 is CASSSGRRANEQYF. The CDR3 region has the DNA TGTGCCAGCAGCTCCGGACGCCGAGCCAACGAGCAGTACTTC.

The genes are TRBV2 and TRBJ1-2; TRBD1 agrees at 9 bases. Germline CDR1 and CDR2: SNHLY and FYNNEI. Trimming at V came to 1 base and at J to 6 bases, leaving 12 bases not matched to a gene. CDR3 size: 17 residues. The CDR3 coding sequence is TGTGCCAGCAGTGAAGACGTCCCGGGACAGGGTTCGGATGGCTACACCTTC. Translating it yields CASSEDVPGQGSDGYTF.

J is TRBJ1-3 and V is TRBV5-1, with 7 bases that match TRBD1. Germline CDR1 SGHRS, CDR2 YFSETQ. The trim removed 0 bases at V and 1 base at J, leaving 4 bases unmatched. The CDR3 covers 16 residues. CDR3 sequence (DNA): TGCGCCAGCAGCTTGGCTTTGACAGGGTCTGGAAACACCATATATTTT. This codes for CASSLALTGSGNTIYF.

The chain carries TRBV7-3 and TRBJ2-2, with D hard to call. V lost 5 bases and J 1 base, leaving 11 bases between the germline ends. The CDR3 consists of 15 residues. Germline V gene data show CDR1 as SGHTA and CDR2 as FQGTGA. The CDR3 loop is CASSQSGLNTGELFF. The CDR3 DNA follows: TGTGCCAGCAGCCAATCGGGCCTGAACACCGGGGAGCTGTTTTTT.

The chain is built from TRBV4-1 and TRBJ2-2, with 11 bases fitting TRBD2. This CDR3 has 21 residues. The V segment lost 4 bases and the J segment 4 bases; nucleotides outside the gene matches: 20. CDR1 is MGHRA, CDR2 YSYEKL, per germline. Written as DNA, the CDR3 is TGCGCCAGCAGCCCACCTTTCAAAGGTACTACTAGCGGGAGAAGCACCGGGGAGCTGTTTTTT. Its protein is CASSPPFKGTTSGRSTGELFF.

As concerns this clone: The sample carries other DNA sequences with the same CDR3. The genes are TRBV27 and TRBJ2-7; no clear D gene. The V gene's germline CDR1 is MNHEY and CDR2 SMNVEV (reference sequence). The CDR3 extends over 19 amino acids. Trimming cost V 2 bases and J 0 bases, with 23 bases left between them. The DNA for the CDR3 is TGTGCCAGCAGTTTACGGGTGAGTGCAGGAACAGACCTCTCCTACGAGCAGTACTTC. Amino acid sequence: CASSLRVSAGTDLSYEQYF.

The chain uses TRBV20-1 and TRBJ2-7; no clear D. V was cut by 3 bases and J by 7 bases, with 7 bases left in between. This CDR3 spans 10 amino acids. Germline assignment: CDR1 DFQATT and CDR2 SNEGSKA (reference sequence). CDR3 sequence reads: CSARDPEQYF. CDR3 nucleotides: TGCAGTGCTAGGGACCCGGAGCAGTACTTC.

This chain uses TRBV5-1 with TRBJ2-7, with TRBD2 matching over 11 bases. Unmatched junction bases numbered 5, after V lost 0 bases and J lost 3 bases. From germline, CDR1 is SGHRS and CDR2 YFSETQ. The CDR3 runs 16 residues. CDR3 protein: CASSLGVAGGNYEQYF. The CDR3 DNA is TGCGCCAGCAGCTTGGGGGTAGCGGGAGGGAACTACGAGCAGTACTTC.

This chain connects TRBV30 to TRBJ2-5; D may correspond to TRBD1 or TRBD2 (5 bases each). Germline assignment: CDR1 GTSNPN and CDR2 SVGIG (reference sequence). The CDR3 spans 13 residues. V was shortened by 6 bases and J by 5 bases, with 16 bases between the two germline ends. The CDR3 DNA reads TGTGCCTGTTCCGGGACCACGGGGGAGACCCAGTACTTC. Its translation: CACSGTTGETQYF.

The rearrangement links TRBV10-2 to TRBJ2-1, with 12 positions matching TRBD2. V lost 3 bases and J lost 10; bases outside the gene matches: 16. CDR1 and CDR2 from the germline V gene are WSHSY and SAAADI. The CDR3 runs to 18 residues. For the CDR3, the DNA is TGCGCCAGCAGTGAATCTAGACTAGCGGGAGTGTGGGGGCAAGAGCAGTTCTTC. It encodes CASSESRLAGVWGQEQFF.

J is TRBJ2-3 and V is TRBV7-2, with D perhaps TRBD2 (7 bases). Trimming took off 1 base at V and 2 bases at J, with 19 bases between the two ends. Germline-derived CDR1 and CDR2 are SGHTA and FQGNSA. The CDR3 runs to 18 residues. The CDR3 coding sequence is TGTGCCAGCAGCTTAGGGGGAGGGGGAGGAGGATTCACAGATACGCAGTATTTT. Translation: CASSLGGGGGGFTDTQYF.

The rearrangement joins TRBV30 to TRBJ2-7, with 8 bases fitting TRBD2. V shed 4 bases, J shed 0 bases, and the junction held 8 bases outside the gene matches. The germline gives CDR1 GTSNPN, CDR2 SVGIG (reference sequence). The CDR3 covers 15 residues. CDR3 residues: CAWTPSAGGSYEQYF. The CDR3 nucleotides read TGTGCCTGGACCCCATCGGCGGGGGGCTCCTACGAGCAGTACTTC.

This clone has a single count. The chain joins TRBV11-2 to TRBJ2-5; 7 bases line up with TRBD1. After removal of 5 bases from V and 1 base from J, the junction contained 4 bases not matched to a gene. The CDR3 contains 14 residues. Germline V gene lookup returns CDR1 SGHAT and CDR2 FQNNGV. CDR3 residues: CASSDDRVQETQYF. CDR3 DNA sequence: TGTGCCAGCAGCGATGACAGGGTCCAAGAGACCCAGTACTTC.

V gene TRBV2 combines with J gene TRBJ2-1; D call uncertain. Germline assignment: CDR1 SNHLY and CDR2 FYNNEI. V was pared by 6 bases and J by 3 bases, with 9 bases between. CDR3 length: 13 residues. The CDR3 nucleotides read TGTGCCAGCAGACCGACGGGCTACAATGAGCAGTTCTTC. Amino acid sequence: CASRPTGYNEQFF.

The V and J genes are TRBV19 and TRBJ1-1; 8 positions match TRBD1. The germline V gene has CDR1 LNHDA and CDR2 SQIVND (reference sequence). V shed 5 bases, J shed 5 bases, and the junction held 7 bases outside the gene matches. The CDR3 consists of 14 residues. This chain's CDR3 is CASSPGQGPTEAFF. The DNA for the CDR3 is TGTGCCAGTAGTCCCGGACAGGGACCAACTGAAGCTTTCTTT.

V is TRBV19 and J is TRBJ1-2; a possible D gene is TRBD1 (5 bases). V lost 11 bases and J 3 bases, leaving 19 bases between the germline ends. The CDR3 spans 14 residues. Germline-derived CDR1 and CDR2 are LNHDA and SQIVND (reference sequence). For the CDR3, the DNA is TGTGCCGCCTCCTCGGCAGGGACGTACTATGGCTACACCTTC. Amino acid sequence: CAASSAGTYYGYTF.